Listed here are 17 T cell receptor beta chains from one sample, sequenced in a study of cytomegalovirus exposure and HLA in healthy donors. Vbeta (60) and Jbeta (13) primers were used in the PCR. Measured with immunoSEQ multiplex PCR; TCRdb has only the in-frame clones, and not every one. The data contain 150,000 to 200,000 clones, around 80% of them singletons. Sequencing was carried out using PBMCs. Source of these receptors: a man younger than 35 in good health and CMV-seronegative.

This chain uses TRBV19 with TRBJ2-7; weak D call: TRBD2 (6 bases). Germline V lookup: CDR1 LNHDA, CDR2 SQIVND (reference sequence). Trimming cost V 4 bases and J 2 bases, with 18 bases left between them. This CDR3 has 16 residues. CDR3 sequence (DNA): TGTGCCAGTAGTACCCCCCGGGGACTCTTAACCTACGAGCAGTACTTC. Protein product: CASSTPRGLLTYEQYF.

The gene calls are TRBV5-1 and TRBJ2-7; perhaps TRBD1 as D (6 bases). V shed 0 bases and J shed 3 bases, with 16 bases lying between them. This CDR3 contains 16 residues. Germline V gene lookup returns CDR1 SGHRS and CDR2 YFSETQ. Here the CDR3 DNA reads TGCGCCAGCAGCTTGGGGGACACAGGAGGTCTCTACGAGCAGTACTTC. Its protein is CASSLGDTGGLYEQYF.

This chain uses TRBV6-6 with TRBJ1-1, with D unclear. Germline V gene lookup returns CDR1 MNHNY and CDR2 SVGAGI (reference sequence). The CDR3 loop spans 15 amino acids. Trimming pared 0 bases from V and 1 base from J, leaving 9 bases between. CDR3 protein: CASSYSSSSNTEAFF. The CDR3 nucleotides read TGTGCCAGCAGTTACTCGAGTTCGTCGAACACTGAAGCTTTCTTT.

This clone showed up just a few times. The rearrangement joins TRBV7-8 to TRBJ1-5; 9 bases line up with TRBD1. This CDR3 region has 18 residues. V shed 5 bases and J 2 bases; nucleotides not matched to a gene: 13. Per the germline V gene, CDR1 is SGHVS and CDR2 is FQNEAQ. CDR3 amino acids: CASSPGQGSLIGNQPQHF. In DNA form, the CDR3 reads TGTGCCAGCAGCCCCGGACAGGGGAGTCTAATTGGCAATCAGCCCCAGCATTTT.

The chain employs TRBV6-6 and TRBJ1-5; TRBD1 matches 9 bases. V lost 6 bases, J lost 6 bases, and 9 bases stayed unmatched. The CDR3 has 15 residues. Germline V gene data show CDR1 as MNHNY and CDR2 as SVGAGI (reference sequence). CDR3 in amino acids: CASSAGQGLGQPQHF. The CDR3 bases are TGTGCCAGCAGCGCGGGACAGGGTCTCGGTCAGCCCCAGCATTTT.

The chain uses TRBV28 and TRBJ2-7; D is ambiguous. Germline-derived CDR1 and CDR2 are MDHEN and SYDVKM. V lost 5 bases and J lost 5, with 7 bases in between. The CDR3 sequence is 11 residues long. CDR3 loop: CASSPLNEQYF. The CDR3 DNA is TGTGCCAGCAGTCCCCTAAACGAGCAGTACTTC.

The rearrangement joins TRBV18 to TRBJ2-7, with 11 bases matching TRBD2. V lost 0 bases to trimming and J lost 5 bases; unmatched junction nucleotides: 18. CDR3 size: 20 residues. Germline CDR1 and CDR2: KGHSH and LQKENI. The CDR3 is CASSPPGTSGGASLLNEQYF. CDR3 DNA sequence: TGTGCCAGCTCACCACCAGGGACTAGCGGCGGGGCCTCTCTCCTGAACGAGCAGTACTTC. Drawing the rest from reference TRBV18 and TRBJ2-7, the complete variable domain is NAGVMQNPRHLVRRRGQEARLRCSPMKGHSHVYWYRQLPEEGLKFMVYLQKENIIDESGMPKERFSAEFPKEGPSILRIQQVVRGDSAAYFCASSPPGTSGGASLLNEQYFGPGTRLTVT.

The chain combines TRBV5-1 with TRBJ1-5; possibly TRBD1 for D (6 bases). The V end lost 5 bases, the J end lost 4 bases, and 13 bases lay between the germline ends. This CDR3 is built from 14 residues. Germline lookup yields CDR1 SGHRS and CDR2 YFSETQ. Here the CDR3 reads CASSQDSQNQPQHF. The DNA of the CDR3 is TGCGCCAGCAGTCAGGACAGTCAGAATCAGCCCCAGCATTTT.

This chain connects TRBV28 to TRBJ2-5; 8 nucleotides agree with TRBD2. Losses at the gene ends were 1 base for V and 3 bases for J; bases not matched to a gene: 7. Germline V lookup: CDR1 MDHEN, CDR2 SYDVKM. The CDR3 is 16 residues long. DNA for the CDR3: TGTGCCAGCAGTTTATTTTGGGGGCGGGGGGAAGAGACCCAGTACTTC. Translated: CASSLFWGRGEETQYF.

The chain recombines TRBV5-4 with TRBJ2-1, with a tentative D call TRBD1 (6 bases). V was pared by 3 bases and J by 10 bases, with 14 bases between. Germline CDR1 and CDR2: SGHNT and YYREEE (reference sequence). The CDR3 has 13 residues. Written as DNA, the CDR3 is TGTGCCAGCAGCTCTCAGGGGCGACCAGAGCAGTTCTTC. Its translation is CASSSQGRPEQFF.

This clone was observed a single time. The chain joins TRBV5-1 to TRBJ2-2; TRBD1 is a possible D gene (5 bases). V lost 4 bases and J lost 5, with 18 bases in between. This CDR3 contains 16 residues. Germline values: CDR1 SGHRS, CDR2 YFSETQ. CDR3 nucleotide sequence: TGCGCCAGCAGCCAGCAGGTGTCTTACAGGACCGGGGAGCTGTTTTTT. This encodes CASSQQVSYRTGELFF. The complete variable domain, with remaining parts taken from reference TRBV5-1 and TRBJ2-2, reads KAGVTQTPRYLIKTRGQQVTLSCSPISGHRSVSWYQQTPGQGLQFLFEYFSETQRNKGNFPGRFSGRQFSNSRSEMNVSTLELGDSALYLCASSQQVSYRTGELFFGEGSRLTVL.

The V gene is TRBV28, the J gene TRBJ2-2; 7 bases agree with TRBD2. CDR3 length equals 16 residues. The V segment lost 7 bases and the J segment 6 bases; nucleotides outside the gene matches: 14. Germline V gene lookup returns CDR1 MDHEN and CDR2 SYDVKM. The CDR3 spells CASIGEGQGGAGELFF. CDR3 sequence (DNA): TGTGCCAGCATCGGGGAGGGCCAGGGAGGGGCCGGGGAGCTGTTTTTT.

This clone has a count of ten or more. The chain combines TRBV2 with TRBJ2-7, with 7 bases that match TRBD1. CDR1 and CDR2 from the germline V gene are SNHLY and FYNNEI. J was trimmed by 0 bases and V by 6 bases; bases with no gene match: 8. The CDR3 runs 15 residues. The CDR3 nucleotides read TGTGCCAGCAGAGGGACAGAAATCTCCTCCTACGAGCAGTACTTC. It translates to CASRGTEISSYEQYF.

This clone was picked up a small number of times. The chain joins TRBV18 to TRBJ1-1; 7 positions agree with TRBD1. Per germline, CDR1 KGHSH and CDR2 LQKENI. The CDR3 spans 14 residues. With 3 bases clipped from V and 1 base from J, the junction kept 2 bases outside the gene matches. The CDR3 DNA follows: TGTGCCAGCTCACCCCGACAGGGGAACACTGAAGCTTTCTTT. It codes for CASSPRQGNTEAFF.

The rearrangement joins TRBV10-3 to TRBJ2-7; TRBD2 agrees at 8 bases. V lost 6 bases to trimming and J lost 7 bases; unmatched junction nucleotides: 14. Germline CDR1 reads ENHRY; CDR2 reads SYGVKD. The CDR3 runs 15 residues. As DNA, the CDR3 is TGTGCCATCAGGGATACTAGCGGCAGTCGGGAGGAGCAGTACTTC. It codes for CAIRDTSGSREEQYF.

The chain couples TRBV29-1 to TRBJ1-5; 9 bases are a match to TRBD1. CDR3 length: 15 residues. V shed 6 bases and J 1 base; nucleotides not matched to a gene: 7. Germline V gene sequence: CDR1 SQVTM, CDR2 ANQGSEA. CDR3: CSVSQGATSNQPQHF. The CDR3 DNA reads as TGCAGCGTCTCACAGGGGGCTACGAGCAATCAGCCCCAGCATTTT.

The chain combines TRBV29-1 with TRBJ2-7; 7 bases fit TRBD2. The CDR3 totals 14 residues. From germline, CDR1 is SQVTM and CDR2 ANQGSEA. J was trimmed by 4 bases and V by 1 base; bases with no gene match: 7. The CDR3 region has the DNA TGCAGCGTTGAAGCTGGGTGGGGGGGGTACGAGCAGTACTTC. This gives the protein CSVEAGWGGYEQYF.